This TCR beta chain was observed in a study of T cell repertoires in cytomegalovirus infection. Study-level information: Signatures in public TCR beta sequences pointed to both CMV infection and matching HLA type.

In this sample, this clonotype turned up a few times. Its antigen remains unknown. Findings of the study overall: The study found HLA-C-restricted CMV-specific TCR beta clonotypes dominating the ex vivo response. Based on cumulative public TCR beta family frequency, carriers of CMV plus the relevant HLA were identified.

The CDR3 covers 14 residues. CDR1 and CDR2 (germline): MDHEN, SYDVKM. The V gene lost 5 bases and the J gene lost 0 bases, with 10 bases spanning the gap. TCRdb analysed the reads with MiXCR anew, one entry per CDR3 protein. The sample includes about 740,000 distinct CDR3 sequences, roughly a third of them seen just once. This receptor was identified in a human donor in good health (CMV status not recorded). Some clones in this sample may be carry-over from other donors' samples. The chain has TRBV28 and TRBJ1-2; D unclear. Sequencing was carried out using PBMCs. The CDR3 DNA is TGTGCCAGCAGTAGACACCGCTCTAACTATGGCTACACCTTC. It specifies CASSRHRSNYGYTF.